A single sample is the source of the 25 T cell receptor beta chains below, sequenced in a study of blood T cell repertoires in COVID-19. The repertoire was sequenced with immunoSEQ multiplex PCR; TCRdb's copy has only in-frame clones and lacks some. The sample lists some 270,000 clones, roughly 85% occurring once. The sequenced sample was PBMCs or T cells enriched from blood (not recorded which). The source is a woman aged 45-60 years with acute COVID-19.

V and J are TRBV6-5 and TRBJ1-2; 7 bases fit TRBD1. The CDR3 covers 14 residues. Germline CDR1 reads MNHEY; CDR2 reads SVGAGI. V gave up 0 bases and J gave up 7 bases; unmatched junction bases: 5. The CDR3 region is CASSYSGGAGGYTF. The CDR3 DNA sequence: TGTGCCAGCAGTTACTCAGGGGGCGCCGGTGGCTACACCTTC.

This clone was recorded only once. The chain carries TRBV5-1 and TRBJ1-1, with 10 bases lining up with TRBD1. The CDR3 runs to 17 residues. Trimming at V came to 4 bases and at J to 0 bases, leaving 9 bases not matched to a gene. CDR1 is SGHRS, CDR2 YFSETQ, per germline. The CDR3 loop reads CASSQRTGGQLNTEAFF. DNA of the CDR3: TGCGCCAGCAGCCAAAGGACAGGGGGGCAGTTGAACACTGAAGCTTTCTTT. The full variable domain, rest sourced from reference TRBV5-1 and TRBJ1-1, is KAGVTQTPRYLIKTRGQQVTLSCSPISGHRSVSWYQQTPGQGLQFLFEYFSETQRNKGNFPGRFSGRQFSNSRSEMNVSTLELGDSALYLCASSQRTGGQLNTEAFFGQGTRLTVV.

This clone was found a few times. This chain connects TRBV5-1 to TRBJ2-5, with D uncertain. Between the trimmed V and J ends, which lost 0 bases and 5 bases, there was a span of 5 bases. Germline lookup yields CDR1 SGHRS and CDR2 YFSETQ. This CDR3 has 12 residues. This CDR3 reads CASSLAMETQYF. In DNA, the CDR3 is TGCGCCAGCAGCTTGGCCATGGAGACCCAGTACTTC. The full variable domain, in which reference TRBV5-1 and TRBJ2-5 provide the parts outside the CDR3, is KAGVTQTPRYLIKTRGQQVTLSCSPISGHRSVSWYQQTPGQGLQFLFEYFSETQRNKGNFPGRFSGRQFSNSRSEMNVSTLELGDSALYLCASSLAMETQYFGPGTRLLVL.

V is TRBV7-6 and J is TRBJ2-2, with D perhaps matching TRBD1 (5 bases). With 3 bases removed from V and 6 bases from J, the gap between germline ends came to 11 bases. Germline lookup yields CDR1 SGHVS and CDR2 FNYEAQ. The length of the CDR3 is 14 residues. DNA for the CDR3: TGTGCCAGCAGCTTCTTTAGGGGTGCCGGGGAGCTGTTTTTT. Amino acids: CASSFFRGAGELFF. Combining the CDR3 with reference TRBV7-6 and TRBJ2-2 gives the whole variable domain GAGVSQSPRYKVTKRGQDVALRCDPISGHVSLYWYRQALGQGPEFLTYFNYEAQQDKSGLPNDRFSAERPEGSISTLTIQRTEQRDSAMYRCASSFFRGAGELFFGEGSRLTVL.

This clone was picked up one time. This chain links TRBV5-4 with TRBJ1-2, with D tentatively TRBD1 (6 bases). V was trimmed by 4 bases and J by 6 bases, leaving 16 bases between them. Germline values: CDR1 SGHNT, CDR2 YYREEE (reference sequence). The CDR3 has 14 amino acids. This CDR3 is CASSRMTGDDGYTF. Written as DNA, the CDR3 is TGTGCCAGCAGCCGGATGACAGGAGATGATGGCTACACCTTC.

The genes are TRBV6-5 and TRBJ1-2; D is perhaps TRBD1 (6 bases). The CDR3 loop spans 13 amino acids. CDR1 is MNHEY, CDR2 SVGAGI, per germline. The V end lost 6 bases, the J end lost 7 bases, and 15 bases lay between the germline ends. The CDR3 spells CASSPSGDGGYTF. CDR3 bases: TGTGCCAGCAGCCCATCAGGGGACGGTGGCTACACCTTC.

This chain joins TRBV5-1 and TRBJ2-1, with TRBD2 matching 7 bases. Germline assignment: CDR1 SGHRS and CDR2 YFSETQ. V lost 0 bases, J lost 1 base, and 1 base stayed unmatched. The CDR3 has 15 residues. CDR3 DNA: TGCGCCAGCAGCTTGGGCGGGGGATCCTACAATGAGCAGTTCTTC. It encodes CASSLGGGSYNEQFF. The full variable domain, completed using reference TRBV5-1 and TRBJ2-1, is KAGVTQTPRYLIKTRGQQVTLSCSPISGHRSVSWYQQTPGQGLQFLFEYFSETQRNKGNFPGRFSGRQFSNSRSEMNVSTLELGDSALYLCASSLGGGSYNEQFFGPGTRLTVL.

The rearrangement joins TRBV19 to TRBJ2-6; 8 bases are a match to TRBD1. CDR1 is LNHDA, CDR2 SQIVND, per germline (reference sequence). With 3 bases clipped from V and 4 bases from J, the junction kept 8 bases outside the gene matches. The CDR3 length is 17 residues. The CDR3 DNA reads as TGTGCCAGTAGTATCTGGCAGGGGGCAAGCGGGGCCAACGTCCTGACTTTC. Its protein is CASSIWQGASGANVLTF.

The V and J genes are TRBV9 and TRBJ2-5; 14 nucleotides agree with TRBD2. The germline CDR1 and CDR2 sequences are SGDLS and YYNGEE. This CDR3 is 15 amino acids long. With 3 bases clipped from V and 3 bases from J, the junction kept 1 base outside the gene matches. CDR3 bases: TGTGCCAGCAGCGGGGGACTAGCGGGGGAAGAGACCCAGTACTTC. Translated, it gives CASSGGLAGEETQYF.

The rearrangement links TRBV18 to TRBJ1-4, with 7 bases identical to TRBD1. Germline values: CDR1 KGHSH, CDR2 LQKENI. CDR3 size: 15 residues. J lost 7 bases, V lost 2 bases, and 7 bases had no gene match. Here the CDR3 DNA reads TGTGCCAGCTCACCAAACCAGGGGGAAGGTGAAAAACTGTTTTTT. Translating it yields CASSPNQGEGEKLFF.

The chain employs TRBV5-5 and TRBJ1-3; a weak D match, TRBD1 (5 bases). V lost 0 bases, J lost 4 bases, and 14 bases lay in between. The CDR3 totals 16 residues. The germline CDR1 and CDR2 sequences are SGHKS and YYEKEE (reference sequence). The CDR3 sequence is CASSLEGRGRGNTIYF. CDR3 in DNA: TGTGCCAGCAGCTTGGAGGGGAGGGGCAGAGGAAACACCATATATTTT.

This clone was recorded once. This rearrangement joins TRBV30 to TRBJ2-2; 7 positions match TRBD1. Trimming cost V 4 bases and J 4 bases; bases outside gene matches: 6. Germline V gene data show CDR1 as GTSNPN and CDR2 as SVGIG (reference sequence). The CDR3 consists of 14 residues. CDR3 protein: CAWNKDRVTGELFF. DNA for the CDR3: TGTGCCTGGAATAAAGACAGGGTCACCGGGGAGCTGTTTTTT.

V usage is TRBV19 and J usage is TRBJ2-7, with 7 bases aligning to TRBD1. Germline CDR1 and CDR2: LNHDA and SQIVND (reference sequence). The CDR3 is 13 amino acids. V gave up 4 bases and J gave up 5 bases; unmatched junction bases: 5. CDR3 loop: CASSRQGDDEQYF. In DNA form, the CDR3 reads TGTGCCAGTAGTAGACAGGGTGACGACGAGCAGTACTTC.

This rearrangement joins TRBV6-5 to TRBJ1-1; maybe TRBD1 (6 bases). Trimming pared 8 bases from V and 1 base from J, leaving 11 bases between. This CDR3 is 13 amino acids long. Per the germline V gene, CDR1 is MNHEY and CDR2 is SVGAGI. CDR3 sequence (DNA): TGTGCCAGCGAATCGGGACAGAACACTGAAGCTTTCTTT. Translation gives CASESGQNTEAFF.

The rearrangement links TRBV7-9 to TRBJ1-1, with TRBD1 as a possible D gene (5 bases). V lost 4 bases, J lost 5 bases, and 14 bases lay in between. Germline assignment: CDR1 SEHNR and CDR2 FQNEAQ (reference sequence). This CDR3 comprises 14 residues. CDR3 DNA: TGTGCCAGCAGCTACGACAGTTGGCGGACTGAAGCTTTCTTT. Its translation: CASSYDSWRTEAFF.

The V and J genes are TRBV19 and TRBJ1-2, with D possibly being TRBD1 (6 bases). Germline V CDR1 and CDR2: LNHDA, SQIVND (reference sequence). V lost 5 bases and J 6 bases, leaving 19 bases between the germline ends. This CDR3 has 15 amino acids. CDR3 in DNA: TGTGCCAGTAGTGCGAAGCTAGACAGGTACAATGGCTACACCTTC. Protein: CASSAKLDRYNGYTF.

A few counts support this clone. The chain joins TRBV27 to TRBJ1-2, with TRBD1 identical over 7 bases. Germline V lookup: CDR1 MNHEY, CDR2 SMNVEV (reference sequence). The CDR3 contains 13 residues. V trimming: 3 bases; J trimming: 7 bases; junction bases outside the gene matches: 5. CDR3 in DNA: TGTGCCAGCAGTTTCCGGGACAGTCGTGGCTACACCTTC. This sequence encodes CASSFRDSRGYTF.

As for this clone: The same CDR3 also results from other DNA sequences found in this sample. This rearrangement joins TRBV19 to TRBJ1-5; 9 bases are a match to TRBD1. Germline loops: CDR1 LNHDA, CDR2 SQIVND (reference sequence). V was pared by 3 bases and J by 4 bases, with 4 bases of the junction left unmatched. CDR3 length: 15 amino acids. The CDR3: CASSMGQGGNQPQHF. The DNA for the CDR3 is TGTGCCAGTAGTATGGGACAGGGCGGTAATCAGCCCCAGCATTTT. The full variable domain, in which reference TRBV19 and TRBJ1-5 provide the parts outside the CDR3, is DGGITQSPKYLFRKEGQNVTLSCEQNLNHDAMYWYRQDPGQGLRLIYYSQIVNDFQKGDIAEGYSVSREKKESFPLTVTSAQKNPTAFYLCASSMGQGGNQPQHFGDGTRLSIL.

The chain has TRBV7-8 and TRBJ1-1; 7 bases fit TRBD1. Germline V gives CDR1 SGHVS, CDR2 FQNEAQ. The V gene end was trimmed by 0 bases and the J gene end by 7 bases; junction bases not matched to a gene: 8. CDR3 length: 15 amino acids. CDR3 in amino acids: CASSLAAGQSDEAFF. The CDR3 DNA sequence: TGTGCCAGCAGCTTAGCGGCGGGACAGTCGGATGAAGCTTTCTTT.

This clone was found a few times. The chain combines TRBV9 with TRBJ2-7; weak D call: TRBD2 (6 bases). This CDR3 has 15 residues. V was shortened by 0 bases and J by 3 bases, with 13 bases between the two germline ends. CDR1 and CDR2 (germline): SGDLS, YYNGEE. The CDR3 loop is CASSVDYGRYYEQYF. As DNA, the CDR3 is TGTGCCAGCAGCGTAGATTACGGGAGATACTACGAGCAGTACTTC.

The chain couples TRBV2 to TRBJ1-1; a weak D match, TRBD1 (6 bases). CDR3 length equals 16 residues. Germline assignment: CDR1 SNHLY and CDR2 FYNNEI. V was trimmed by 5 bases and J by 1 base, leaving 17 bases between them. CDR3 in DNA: TGTGCCAGCAGTAAAAATCGGGGAGGGGGGAACACTGAAGCTTTCTTT. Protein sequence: CASSKNRGGGNTEAFF.

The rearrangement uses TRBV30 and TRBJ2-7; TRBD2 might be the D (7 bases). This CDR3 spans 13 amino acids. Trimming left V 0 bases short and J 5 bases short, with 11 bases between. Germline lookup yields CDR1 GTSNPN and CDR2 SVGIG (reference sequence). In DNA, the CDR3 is TGTGCCTGGAGTGTAAAAGGGGGGGACGAGCAGTACTTC. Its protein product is CAWSVKGGDEQYF.

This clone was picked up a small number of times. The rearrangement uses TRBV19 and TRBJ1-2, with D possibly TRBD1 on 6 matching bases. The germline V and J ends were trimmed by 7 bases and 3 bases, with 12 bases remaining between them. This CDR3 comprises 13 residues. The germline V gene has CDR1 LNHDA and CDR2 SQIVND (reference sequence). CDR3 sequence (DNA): TGTGCCAGTACTCCTGGACAGCACTATGGCTACACCTTC. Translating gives CASTPGQHYGYTF.

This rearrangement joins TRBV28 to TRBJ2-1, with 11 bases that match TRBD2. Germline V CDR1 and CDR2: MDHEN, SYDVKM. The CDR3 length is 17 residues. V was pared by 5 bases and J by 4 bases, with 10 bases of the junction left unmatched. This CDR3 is CASSHSGGARGYNEQFF. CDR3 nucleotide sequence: TGTGCCAGCAGTCATAGCGGGGGGGCCCGGGGTTACAATGAGCAGTTCTTC.

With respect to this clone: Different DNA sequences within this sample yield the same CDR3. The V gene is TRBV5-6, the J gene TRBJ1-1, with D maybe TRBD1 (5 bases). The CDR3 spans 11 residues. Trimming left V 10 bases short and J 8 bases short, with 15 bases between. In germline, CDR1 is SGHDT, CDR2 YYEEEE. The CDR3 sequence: CASSLGGEAFF. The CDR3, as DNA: TGTGCCTCCTCCCTCGGGGGAGAAGCTTTCTTT.